This is a list of T cell receptor beta chains from one sample in a study of T cells after yellow fever vaccination. TCRdb redid the calling of the 5' RACE reads with MiXCR, one entry per CDR3 protein. The data show about 300,000 distinct CDR3 sequences, less than 9.5% seen once. The sample here was CD4+ T cells sorted from PBMCs, taken 5 days after the yellow fever booster vaccination. These TCRs come from a man between 18 and 35 years old who received the YFV17D yellow fever vaccine. CDR3s include the opening cysteine and the closing phenylalanine or tryptophan. Fields, in order: J gene, D gene, V gene, CDR3 length, clone size, CDR3 protein, CDR3 DNA. The D gene is left open where the match is weak. Some rows mark clone size as missing; the rest say once, few, many or name a class of expanded clone.

J: TRBJ1-6
D: TRBD1
V: TRBV20-1
length: 15
size: many
CDR3: CSARLVGDSHSPLHF
DNA: TGCAGTGCGCGGCTGGTTGGGGACAGTCATTCACCCCTCCACTTT

J: TRBJ2-5
D: .
V: TRBV4-3
length: 15
size: few
CDR3: CASSQEGERAETQYF
DNA: TGCGCCAGCAGCCAAGAGGGGGAAAGGGCGGAGACCCAGTACTTC

J: TRBJ2-1
D: .
V: TRBV6-6
length: 13
size: few
CDR3: CASSSRSQAEQFF
DNA: TGTGCCAGCAGTTCCCGTTCACAGGCAGAGCAGTTCTTC

J: TRBJ1-1
D: .
V: TRBV5-1
length: 14
size: .
CDR3: CASAGGLRNTEAFF
DNA: TGCGCCTCCGCCGGAGGGCTACGGAACACTGAAGCTTTCTTT

J: TRBJ1-6
D: .
V: TRBV10-2
length: 16
size: many
CDR3: CASSESRQALNSPLHF
DNA: TGCGCCAGCAGTGAGTCCCGACAGGCCCTTAATTCACCCCTCCACTTT

J: TRBJ1-5
D: TRBD1
V: TRBV15
length: 16
size: .
CDR3: CATSRRGQGGNQPQHF
DNA: TGTGCCACCAGCAGAAGGGGACAGGGGGGCAATCAGCCCCAGCATTTT

J: TRBJ2-3
D: TRBD1
V: TRBV5-1
length: 16
size: .
CDR3: CASSLSDRGPTDTQYF
DNA: TGCGCCAGCAGCTTGTCGGACAGGGGCCCCACAGATACGCAGTATTTT

J: TRBJ2-5
D: .
V: TRBV4-3
length: 15
size: many
CDR3: CASSLTSTGSETQYF
DNA: TGCGCCAGCAGCCTGACTAGTACGGGTTCCGAGACCCAGTACTTC

J: TRBJ2-5
D: TRBD1
V: TRBV7-2
length: 15
size: .
CDR3: CASSATGTGKETQYF
DNA: TGTGCCAGCAGCGCGACCGGGACAGGGAAAGAGACCCAGTACTTC

J: TRBJ2-1
D: .
V: TRBV12-3/TRBV12-4
length: 15
size: .
CDR3: CASIPRARLGNEQFF
DNA: TGTGCCAGCATCCCCAGGGCGCGTCTAGGCAATGAGCAGTTCTTC

J: TRBJ1-2
D: .
V: TRBV19
length: 13
size: .
CDR3: CASKAGMGDGYTF
DNA: TGTGCCAGTAAGGCCGGGATGGGTGATGGCTACACCTTC

J: TRBJ2-7
D: .
V: TRBV12-3/TRBV12-4
length: 13
size: .
CDR3: CASRSHREGEQYF
DNA: TGTGCCAGCAGGTCGCACAGGGAAGGCGAGCAGTACTTC

J: TRBJ1-2
D: TRBD1
V: TRBV5-1
length: 14
size: .
CDR3: CASSLGQGALGYTF
DNA: TGCGCCAGCAGTTTGGGACAGGGGGCGCTTGGCTACACCTTC

J: TRBJ1-4
D: .
V: TRBV20-1
length: 15
size: few
CDR3: CSARDPGIVNEKLFF
DNA: TGCAGCGCTAGAGACCCTGGGATAGTTAATGAAAAACTGTTTTTT

J: TRBJ2-2
D: TRBD1
V: TRBV2
length: 14
size: few
CDR3: CASVRDRGAGELFF
DNA: TGTGCCAGCGTCCGGGACAGGGGGGCCGGGGAGCTGTTTTTT

J: TRBJ1-2
D: .
V: TRBV20-1
length: 14
size: few
CDR3: CSARDPQGRRGYTF
DNA: TGCAGTGCTAGAGATCCCCAGGGGCGGCGTGGCTACACCTTC